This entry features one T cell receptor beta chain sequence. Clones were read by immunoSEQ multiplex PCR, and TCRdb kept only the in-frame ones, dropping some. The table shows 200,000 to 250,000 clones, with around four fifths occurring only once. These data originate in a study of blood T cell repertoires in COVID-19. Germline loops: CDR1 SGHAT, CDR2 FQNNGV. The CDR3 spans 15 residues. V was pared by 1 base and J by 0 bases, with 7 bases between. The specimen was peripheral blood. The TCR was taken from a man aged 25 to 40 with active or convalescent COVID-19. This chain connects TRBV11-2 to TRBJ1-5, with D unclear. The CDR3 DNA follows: TGTGCCAGCAGCTTAGGAGTTAATAGCAATCAGCCCCAGCATTTT. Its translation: CASSLGVNSNQPQHF.